The clone carrying this T cell receptor beta chain has ten or more counts. A much larger clone lies a single base off, so this may be a read error. Other DNA sequences in the same sample also yield this CDR3. The data belong to a study of metastatic and nonmetastatic thyroid tumors. Across the study: It was across blood and tumor or nodule tissue from malignant and benign thyroid patients that repertoires were compared.

J lost 8 bases, V lost 0 bases, and 4 bases had no gene match. The CDR3 contains 13 residues. CDR1 is SGHRS and CDR2 is YFSETQ in the germline V gene. TCRdb re-called the PCR reads with MiXCR. The sample contains about 27,000 clones, 16% of which appear only once. Not a single patient had been given any form of treatment at any point before undergoing thyroid surgery. The receptor was derived from a male donor with papillary thyroid cancer or a benign thyroid nodule (not recorded which). Some clones in this sample may be carry-over from other donors' samples. Sequenced input: blood. This sequence joins TRBV5-1 and TRBJ1-1; 7 nucleotides match TRBD1. The CDR3 loop reads CASSLEGGPEAFF. For the CDR3, the DNA is TGCGCCAGCAGCTTGGAAGGGGGCCCGGAAGCTTTCTTT.